This T cell receptor beta chain was found in a study of blood T cell repertoires in COVID-19. Study context: From the United States, Italy and Spain came samples of acute and convalescent COVID-19.

Germline assignment: CDR1 SEHNR and CDR2 FQNEAQ (reference sequence). V was pared by 5 bases and J by 8 bases, with 12 bases of the junction left unmatched. This CDR3 is built from 16 residues. The method was immunoSEQ multiplex PCR; TCRdb's version includes in-frame clones alone and lacks a portion of them. The data show some 140,000 clones, roughly 80% seen once. Followed over time, Seattle patients had been enrolled while infection was active. The chain is built from TRBV7-9 and TRBJ1-4, with 9 positions matching TRBD1. The clonotype was recovered from a woman aged 55-69 years with COVID-19, enrolled during active disease. Sequenced input: peripheral blood. CDR3 in amino acids: CASSPRALTGGEKLFF. CDR3 DNA sequence: TGTGCCAGCAGCCCCAGGGCCTTGACAGGGGGAGAAAAACTGTTTTTT.